The clone carrying this T cell receptor (beta chain) has just a few counts. Original analysis: Nucleated cell number was recorded as an estimate derived from reference gene primer amplification. TCRdb's table, derived via immunoSEQ multiplex PCR, lists solely in-frame clones and lacks some. From that table come the V and J calls and clone size; the DNA was used to work out D and trimming. Among 100,000 to 150,000 clones listed, approximately 86% were seen once. The data are from a study of blood T cell repertoires in COVID-19. Study-level background: Acute and convalescent COVID-19 specimens originated in the United States, Italy and Spain. Nucleic acid was either cDNA or gDNA, and it came from T cells, B-cell-depleted T cells, or PBMCs.

Germline CDR1 reads SGHTA; CDR2 reads FQGTGA. The CDR3 totals 15 residues. V dropped 5 bases and J dropped 5; count of bases not matched to a gene: 10. This chain joins TRBV7-3 and TRBJ2-5; 8 bases are shared with TRBD2. The source of this sequence is a human donor in a cohort sampled during active COVID-19. The specimen sequenced was peripheral blood. In nucleotides, the CDR3 is TGTGCCAGCAGCCCCTCCCGGGGGGGCGGGGAGACCCAGTACTTC. Translated: CASSPSRGGGETQYF.